Below, 28 T cell receptor beta chains from the same sample are listed, as sequenced in a study of shared clonotypes between healthy human individuals. Assay used: immunoSEQ multiplex PCR; TCRdb lists only in-frame clones, some missing. The repertoire holds hundreds of thousands of clones, roughly 72% seen once, with 1.5% to 2% in the top ten. The specimen sequenced was memory CD4+ T cells sorted from blood. Subset specified: CD45RA-negative fraction. The receptors come from a woman aged 25 to 45 in good health.

The chain combines TRBV11-1 with TRBJ2-1; possible D gene TRBD2, 6 bases. The CDR3 is made up of 15 amino acids. V lost 6 bases, J lost 0 bases, and 12 bases lay in between. CDR1 is SGHAT, CDR2 FQDESV, per germline (reference sequence). CDR3 loop: CASSVSGSSYNEQFF. The DNA of the CDR3 is TGTGCCAGCAGTGTTAGCGGAAGCTCCTACAATGAGCAGTTCTTC.

This chain links TRBV5-4 with TRBJ2-5; TRBD1 agrees at 7 bases. V gave up 4 bases and J gave up 11 bases; unmatched junction bases: 11. The CDR3 has 13 residues. Looked up from germline, CDR1 is SGHNT and CDR2 is YYREEE (reference sequence). The CDR3 protein is CASSTAGTEKQYF. The CDR3, as DNA: TGTGCCAGCAGCACCGCCGGGACAGAGAAACAGTACTTC.

This clone has a handful of counts. In the same sample, other DNA sequences code for this CDR3. The chain employs TRBV28 and TRBJ2-2, with D possibly called TRBD1 or TRBD2 (5 bases each). V dropped 8 bases and J dropped 1 base, with 11 bases sitting between them. The CDR3 covers 14 residues. CDR1 and CDR2 from the germline V gene are MDHEN and SYDVKM. CDR3 DNA: TGTGCCAGCGGAAGCGGACAGAACACCGGGGAGCTGTTTTTT. Its translation: CASGSGQNTGELFF.

With respect to this clone: Since a far larger clone is one base different, this is likely a read error. The same CDR3 can be traced to other DNA sequences in this sample. The rearrangement joins TRBV4-1 to TRBJ1-2; perhaps TRBD1 as D (6 bases). V shed 2 bases and J shed 1 base, with 11 bases lying between them. Germline V CDR1 and CDR2: MGHRA, YSYEKL. The CDR3 is 15 amino acids. The CDR3 loop reads CASSQPGQRNYGYTF. The CDR3 nucleotides read TGCGCCAGCAGCCAACCCGGACAGCGTAACTATGGCTACACCTTC.

Here the CDR3 reads CAISSPEGLSYEQYF. CDR3 coding DNA: TGTGCCATCAGCAGTCCGGAGGGGCTCTCCTACGAGCAGTACTTC. The chain employs TRBV10-3 and TRBJ2-7; tentatively, D is TRBD2 (6 bases). The germline V gene encodes CDR1 ENHRY and CDR2 SYGVKD. V shed 6 bases and J shed 0 bases, with 15 bases lying between them. This CDR3 contains 15 residues.

This rearrangement joins TRBV5-1 to TRBJ2-2; TRBD2 aligns across 11 bases. Losses at the gene ends were 4 bases for V and 7 bases for J; bases not matched to a gene: 6. CDR3 length equals 15 residues. The V gene's germline CDR1 is SGHRS and CDR2 YFSETQ. For the CDR3, the DNA is TGCGCCAGCAGCCCCAATAGCGGGAGGGTCGGGGAGCTGTTTTTT. This sequence encodes CASSPNSGRVGELFF.

The chain joins TRBV28 to TRBJ1-3; 7 bases fit TRBD1. The CDR3 sequence is 15 residues long. Germline CDR1 is MDHEN and CDR2 is SYDVKM. Unmatched junction bases numbered 6, after V lost 6 bases and J lost 1 base. CDR3 coding DNA: TGTGCCAGCAGAGAAACAGGGGCGTCTGGAAACACCATATATTTT. Translated, it gives CASRETGASGNTIYF.

This clone was recorded once. V and J are TRBV19 and TRBJ1-1; 9 bases align to TRBD1. Germline loops: CDR1 LNHDA, CDR2 SQIVND (reference sequence). The V gene end was trimmed by 5 bases and the J gene end by 1 base; junction bases not matched to a gene: 5. This CDR3 has 15 residues. CDR3 coding DNA: TGTGCCAGTAGTCCGCGGGGACAGGGGAACACTGAAGCTTTCTTT. This gives the protein CASSPRGQGNTEAFF.

The V gene is TRBV5-1, the J gene TRBJ1-4; D gene uncertain. The CDR3 extends over 15 amino acids. From germline, CDR1 is SGHRS and CDR2 YFSETQ. V lost 7 bases to trimming and J lost 0 bases, with 13 bases between them. This CDR3 reads CASHRSTSTNEKLFF. Written as DNA, the CDR3 is TGCGCCAGCCATAGAAGTACCTCAACTAATGAAAAACTGTTTTTT.

This clone was picked up a small number of times. The J gene is TRBJ2-5, the V gene TRBV29-1; TRBD1 might be the D (7 bases). This CDR3 has 14 amino acids. Trimming pared 3 bases from V and 4 bases from J, leaving 15 bases between. Germline V lookup: CDR1 SQVTM, CDR2 ANQGSEA. In DNA form, the CDR3 reads TGCAGCGTTGATCCGGCAGGGGGGCCAGAGACCCAGTACTTC. It encodes CSVDPAGGPETQYF. Full variable domain (rest looked up from reference TRBV29-1 and TRBJ2-5): SAVISQKPSRDICQRGTSLTIQCQVDSQVTMMFWYRQQPGQSLTLIATANQGSEATYESGFVIDKFPISRPNLTFSTLTVSNMSPEDSSIYLCSVDPAGGPETQYFGPGTRLLVL.

Notes on this clone: The same CDR3 is also encoded by other DNA sequences in this sample. The rearrangement uses TRBV28 and TRBJ1-2; 7 bases line up with TRBD1. Looked up from germline, CDR1 is MDHEN and CDR2 is SYDVKM. The CDR3 is 13 amino acids. After removal of 5 bases from V and 2 bases from J, the junction contained 2 bases not matched to a gene. The CDR3 loop is CASSPGQNYGYTF. The CDR3 nucleotides read TGTGCCAGCAGTCCGGGACAGAACTATGGCTACACCTTC.

This clone was found a few times. The chain is built from TRBV7-2 and TRBJ2-7; D might be TRBD1 (5 bases). The germline CDR1 and CDR2 sequences are SGHTA and FQGNSA. The CDR3 is made up of 14 amino acids. Trimming removed 1 base from V and 2 bases from J, with 9 bases in between. The chain's CDR3 is CASSLVTGAYEQYF. DNA for the CDR3: TGTGCCAGCAGCTTAGTCACAGGAGCCTACGAGCAGTACTTC.

The chain joins TRBV2 to TRBJ2-1; D remains ambiguous. The ends were cut back, 3 bases at V and 5 bases at J, with 2 bases in the middle. Germline V gene lookup returns CDR1 SNHLY and CDR2 FYNNEI. The CDR3 runs to 11 residues. The chain's CDR3 is CASSEHNEQFF. The CDR3 DNA sequence: TGTGCCAGCAGTGAGCACAATGAGCAGTTCTTC.

The chain uses TRBV14 and TRBJ1-1; D unresolved. V was cut by 0 bases and J by 4 bases, with 15 bases left in between. CDR3 length equals 16 residues. CDR1 and CDR2 (germline): SGHDN, FVKESK. Here the CDR3 DNA reads TGTGCCAGCAGCCAAGACGTCGGTTCCGCGGGCACTGAAGCTTTCTTT. Protein sequence: CASSQDVGSAGTEAFF.

V and J are TRBV19 and TRBJ1-2, with 7 bases identical to TRBD1. Germline CDR1 reads LNHDA; CDR2 reads SQIVND (reference sequence). This CDR3 region has 15 residues. The V gene end was trimmed by 1 base and the J gene end by 0 bases; junction bases not matched to a gene: 2. The CDR3 region has the DNA TGTGCCAGTAGTATAGGGACAGGACCTAACTATGGCTACACCTTC. Protein product: CASSIGTGPNYGYTF.

This sequence joins TRBV18 and TRBJ2-3; D is undetermined. The CDR3 spans 14 residues. V was clipped by 1 base and J by 5 bases, with 10 bases between them. Germline CDR1 is KGHSH and CDR2 is LQKENI. CDR3 in amino acids: CASSPHPWGDTQYF. The CDR3 region has the DNA TGTGCCAGCTCACCACATCCTTGGGGAGATACGCAGTATTTT.

The chain combines TRBV5-5 with TRBJ2-7; TRBD1 aligns across 8 bases. The CDR3 runs 15 residues. Germline CDR1 and CDR2: SGHKS and YYEKEE (reference sequence). V lost 1 base and J lost 4; bases outside the gene matches: 7. The CDR3: CASSLRTGLQYEQYF. In DNA, the CDR3 is TGTGCCAGCAGCTTGCGGACAGGGCTACAATACGAGCAGTACTTC.

The chain links TRBV4-1 to TRBJ2-3; 7 bases fit TRBD1. The CDR3 totals 15 residues. In germline, CDR1 is MGHRA, CDR2 YSYEKL. Trimming cost V 5 bases and J 1 base; bases outside gene matches: 6. The CDR3 DNA reads as TGCGCCAGCAGCAACCAAGGACAGGGCACAGATACGCAGTATTTT. As protein: CASSNQGQGTDTQYF.

The chain joins TRBV2 to TRBJ2-7; TRBD2 matches 7 bases. With 8 bases clipped from V and 0 bases from J, the junction kept 4 bases outside the gene matches. The length of the CDR3 is 13 residues. Germline loops: CDR1 SNHLY, CDR2 FYNNEI. The CDR3 loop reads CASRAGPSYEQYF. DNA of the CDR3: TGTGCCAGCCGAGCGGGACCCTCCTACGAGCAGTACTTC.

This chain joins TRBV7-9 and TRBJ1-3; D perhaps matches TRBD1 (6 bases). The CDR3 length is 14 residues. CDR1 and CDR2 from the germline V gene are SEHNR and FQNEAQ (reference sequence). Trimming left V 5 bases short and J 6 bases short, with 14 bases between. CDR3 amino acids: CASSRNREVNTIYF. CDR3 DNA sequence: TGTGCCAGCAGCCGTAACAGGGAAGTAAACACCATATATTTT.

The chain uses TRBV6-5 and TRBJ2-3; TRBD1 aligns across 9 bases. The CDR3 spans 16 residues. Germline assignment: CDR1 MNHEY and CDR2 SVGAGI. J lost 4 bases, V lost 2 bases, and 7 bases had no gene match. The CDR3 spells CASSYRKGTGPDTQYF. For the CDR3, the DNA is TGTGCCAGCAGTTACCGGAAGGGGACAGGGCCAGATACGCAGTATTTT.

The J gene is TRBJ1-3, the V gene TRBV5-6, with TRBD1 matching over 9 bases. CDR3 length: 15 residues. Trimming cost V 4 bases and J 5 bases; bases outside gene matches: 7. CDR1 and CDR2 (germline): SGHDT, YYEEEE. As DNA, the CDR3 is TGTGCCAGCAGCCCTACAGGGGGCGATAGAAACACCATATATTTT. Its translation is CASSPTGGDRNTIYF.

This clone occurred once. The chain couples TRBV5-5 to TRBJ1-3; maybe TRBD1 (5 bases). Germline V gene data show CDR1 as SGHKS and CDR2 as YYEKEE (reference sequence). The V end was cut by 1 base, the J end by 3 bases, with 11 bases between. The CDR3 covers 15 residues. CDR3 sequence (DNA): TGTGCCAGCAGCTTGCCCGGGGCAAGTGGAAACACCATATATTTT. Its protein is CASSLPGASGNTIYF.

This sequence joins TRBV20-1 and TRBJ2-2; TRBD1 or TRBD2 may be the D gene (6 bases each). CDR1 DFQATT and CDR2 SNEGSKA come from the germline V gene (reference sequence). V was trimmed by 6 bases and J by 8 bases, leaving 10 bases between them. This CDR3 comprises 11 residues. CDR3 nucleotide sequence: TGCAGTGCCAGGGGAGGTGGGGAGCTGTTTTTT. Its protein product is CSARGGGELFF.

V usage is TRBV7-9 and J usage is TRBJ2-1, with 10 bases matching TRBD2. Germline V gene sequence: CDR1 SEHNR, CDR2 FQNEAQ (reference sequence). The V gene end was trimmed by 8 bases and the J gene end by 6 bases; junction bases not matched to a gene: 7. The CDR3 sequence is 14 residues long. CDR3 amino acids: CASRGTSESNEQFF. The DNA of the CDR3 is TGTGCCAGCCGAGGGACTAGCGAGAGCAATGAGCAGTTCTTC.

The V and J genes are TRBV6-5 and TRBJ2-2, with a tentative D call TRBD1 (6 bases). V gave up 6 bases and J gave up 7 bases, with 18 bases separating them. Per the germline V gene, CDR1 is MNHEY and CDR2 is SVGAGI. The CDR3 is 15 residues long. The CDR3 nucleotides read TGTGCCAGCAGCCGAGGGGGTAACCGCGGCGGGGAGCTGTTTTTT. It yields the protein CASSRGGNRGGELFF.

This chain uses TRBV29-1 with TRBJ2-7, with a weak D call TRBD1 (5 bases). CDR1 and CDR2 from the germline V gene are SQVTM and ANQGSEA. V lost 4 bases and J 4 bases, leaving 14 bases between the germline ends. The CDR3 length is 13 residues. CDR3 protein: CSVGVGNRYEQYF. The DNA for the CDR3 is TGCAGCGTTGGGGTCGGAAACAGGTACGAGCAGTACTTC.

V and J are TRBV28 and TRBJ2-1; TRBD1 agrees at 10 bases. This CDR3 is 16 amino acids long. Germline loops: CDR1 MDHEN, CDR2 SYDVKM. Germline trimming cut 4 bases from V and 8 bases from J; bases unmatched to any gene: 11. The CDR3 here is CASSSAGTGVSHEQFF. The DNA for the CDR3 is TGTGCCAGCAGTTCCGCCGGGACAGGGGTAAGTCATGAGCAGTTCTTC.